This T cell receptor (beta chain) was profiled in a study of shared clonotypes between healthy human individuals. Study details: The cohort comprised a couple of women and a few men. Their ages spanned 18 to 49 years. Findings and limits, study-wide: Rarefaction demonstrated incomplete sorted-subset sequencing despite large depth.

As for this clone: The antigen is undetermined.

Profiling relied on immunoSEQ multiplex PCR, and the TCRdb table lists in-frame clones only, not all of them. Of 2 million to 2.5 million clones listed, just over 90% are singletons. Trimming shortened V by 10 bases and J by 4 bases, and 17 bases separated the two germline ends. From germline, CDR1 is MNHNS and CDR2 SASEGT. This CDR3 is built from 14 residues. Donors were healthy HIV-negative adults without recent acute infections or vaccinations. The clonotype was recovered from a man in his late teens or twenties in good health. Some clones in this sample may be carry-over from other donors' samples. The material sequenced was naive CD4+ T cells from PBMCs. Subset noted: CD45RA+ positively selected. The chain uses TRBV6-1 and TRBJ1-5, with TRBD1 as a possible D gene (6 bases). CDR3 sequence reads: CATLGGHRNQPQHF. CDR3 sequence (DNA): TGTGCCACCCTGGGGGGGCACCGGAATCAGCCCCAGCATTTT.